This passage covers 22 T cell receptor beta chains from one sample sequenced in a study of response to subunit inactivated influenza vaccine listed by TCRdb under 2018. Libraries were built with RT-PCR. Instrument on record: Illumina HiSeq 2500. In-frame beta chains were kept once TCRdb had trimmed the public reads at Q25 with fastp and called clones with MiXCR. Under each unique CDR3 protein, matching rows form one entry showing the most common genes and DNA. Recorded for this sample are roughly 760,000 distinct CDR3 sequences; about 20% of them occurred a single time. The ten most abundant clones make up about 10% of the sample. The sequences come from PBMCs from blood, collected 5 days after vaccination. These receptors all come from a man aged 45 to 65 who received an inactivated influenza vaccine. Donor details come from another sample of the same person, matched by shared clones.

Here the CDR3 DNA reads TGTGCCAGCAGTTTAACGACAGTCAGGTCCACTGAAGCTTTCTTT. Translating it yields CASSLTTVRSTEAFF. The V gene is TRBV28, the J gene TRBJ1-1; D is perhaps TRBD1 (5 bases). The germline gives CDR1 MDHEN, CDR2 SYDVKM. This CDR3 has 15 residues. V lost 2 bases and J lost 4, with 14 bases in between.

The chain combines TRBV30 with TRBJ2-3; a weak D match, TRBD2 (6 bases). This CDR3 spans 15 amino acids. Per germline, CDR1 GTSNPN and CDR2 SVGIG (reference sequence). V lost 2 bases, J lost 3 bases, and 15 bases lay in between. This CDR3 is CAWSPAGMGTDTQYF. The CDR3 DNA reads TGTGCCTGGAGTCCCGCGGGGATGGGTACAGATACGCAGTATTTT.

The genes are TRBV3-1 and TRBJ2-7; TRBD1 matches 8 bases. V dropped 1 base and J dropped 5; count of bases not matched to a gene: 10. The CDR3 totals 16 residues. Germline V gene data show CDR1 as LGHDT and CDR2 as YNNKEL (reference sequence). The DNA of the CDR3 is TGTGCCAGCAGCCAAGTACTCAGACAGGGGATGAACGAGCAGTACTTC. This translates into CASSQVLRQGMNEQYF.

Here the CDR3 reads CASSQDRVASGIGTQYF. CDR3 nucleotides: TGTGCCAGCAGCCAAGATAGAGTGGCTAGCGGCATAGGGACCCAGTACTTC. The V gene is TRBV3-1, the J gene TRBJ2-5; the match to TRBD2 covers 7 bases. V lost 0 bases and J lost 7; bases outside the gene matches: 14. CDR1 and CDR2 (germline): LGHDT, YNNKEL (reference sequence). CDR3 size: 17 residues.

The rearrangement links TRBV20-1 to TRBJ2-7, with TRBD2 matching over 8 bases. Germline lookup yields CDR1 DFQATT and CDR2 SNEGSKA (reference sequence). The CDR3 has 16 residues. The junction had 11 bases not matched to a gene; V was cut back by 0 bases and J by 4 bases. CDR3 protein: CSARDPRTSGPYEQYF. For the CDR3, the DNA is TGCAGTGCTAGAGATCCACGAACTAGCGGTCCTTACGAGCAGTACTTC.

The chain is built from TRBV11-2 and TRBJ2-7; D ambiguous. The V and J ends lost 5 bases and 0 bases respectively, with 14 bases between them. The CDR3 is made up of 15 amino acids. CDR1 SGHAT and CDR2 FQNNGV come from the germline V gene. This CDR3 reads CASSHRLKSSYEQYF. CDR3 DNA: TGTGCCAGCAGCCATAGACTGAAGAGCTCCTACGAGCAGTACTTC.

The V call is TRBV6-2 or TRBV6-3, the J call TRBJ1-6; no firm D call. Germline V CDR1 and CDR2: MNHEY, SVGEGT. This CDR3 is built from 12 residues. V lost 2 bases and J 8 bases, leaving 4 bases between the germline ends. The CDR3: CASSYPDSPLHF. The CDR3 coding sequence is TGTGCCAGCAGTTACCCAGATTCACCCCTCCACTTT.

This clonotype was seen only a few times. The gene calls are TRBV29-1 and TRBJ1-5; D may be TRBD1 (5 bases). V lost 6 bases and J 0 bases, leaving 9 bases between the germline ends. Germline V lookup: CDR1 SQVTM, CDR2 ANQGSEA. This CDR3 region has 13 residues. For the CDR3, the DNA is TGCAGCGTAAGAGGGGATAGCAATCAGCCCCAGCATTTT. It encodes CSVRGDSNQPQHF.

This chain uses TRBV6-5 with TRBJ2-7, with TRBD1 as a possible D gene (6 bases). The CDR3 sequence is 11 residues long. Germline assignment: CDR1 MNHEY and CDR2 SVGAGI. V lost 6 bases and J 6 bases, leaving 9 bases between the germline ends. CDR3 sequence reads: CASRQGPEQYF. DNA of the CDR3: TGTGCCAGCAGACAGGGTCCCGAGCAGTACTTC.

Remarks on this clonotype: A clone one base away is much larger, so this may be a read error. This sequence joins TRBV10-3 and TRBJ1-1; perhaps TRBD1 as D (5 bases). This CDR3 contains 13 residues. Per the germline V gene, CDR1 is ENHRY and CDR2 is SYGVKD. The CDR3 sequence: CAITALEDTEALF. In DNA, the CDR3 is TGTGCCATCACCGCCCTTGAGGACACTGAAGCTCTCTTT.

This chain links TRBV5-5 with TRBJ2-5, with D perhaps matching TRBD1 (6 bases). The CDR3 contains 15 residues. From germline, CDR1 is SGHKS and CDR2 YYEKEE (reference sequence). V was shortened by 4 bases and J by 5 bases, with 18 bases between the two germline ends. The CDR3, as DNA: TGTGCCAGCAGCACCCAACAGGGTCCCGAGGAGACCCAGTACTTC. It translates to CASSTQQGPEETQYF. The whole variable domain, filled in from reference TRBV5-5 and TRBJ2-5, reads DAGVTQSPTHLIKTRGQQVTLRCSPISGHKSVSWYQQVLGQGPQFIFQYYEKEERGRGNFPDRFSARQFPNYSSELNVNALLLGDSALYLCASSTQQGPEETQYFGPGTRLLVL.

This chain connects TRBV20-1 to TRBJ1-2; tentatively, D is TRBD1 (6 bases). Germline V gene lookup returns CDR1 DFQATT and CDR2 SNEGSKA (reference sequence). V was pared by 4 bases and J by 8 bases, with 20 bases between. The CDR3 covers 14 residues. This chain's CDR3 is CSATPGQSARGYTF. The CDR3 nucleotides read TGCAGTGCTACCCCGGGACAATCGGCTAGGGGCTACACCTTC.

In its sample, this clonotype was seen a few times. The chain uses TRBV4-2 and TRBJ2-1; TRBD1 is a possible D gene (6 bases). With 0 bases removed from V and 1 base from J, the gap between germline ends came to 10 bases. From germline, CDR1 is LGHNA and CDR2 YNFKEQ. The CDR3 loop spans 16 amino acids. The CDR3 is CASSQDFDRSYNEQFF. The CDR3 nucleotides read TGTGCCAGCAGCCAAGATTTCGACAGGTCCTACAATGAGCAGTTCTTC.

V is TRBV2 and J is TRBJ2-3, with TRBD1 matching 7 bases. CDR3 length: 14 amino acids. J gave up 4 bases and V 8 bases, and 9 bases lay outside the gene matches. Germline CDR1 is SNHLY and CDR2 is FYNNEI. In DNA, the CDR3 is TGTGCCAGCGGACCCCGACAGGGACCAGATACGCAGTATTTT. Its translation is CASGPRQGPDTQYF.

The chain carries TRBV6-2 or TRBV6-3 and TRBJ2-3, with TRBD2 matching over 10 bases. The CDR3 length is 17 residues. Trimming at V came to 5 bases and at J to 6 bases, leaving 14 bases not matched to a gene. Germline V gene lookup returns CDR1 MNHEY and CDR2 SVGEGT. This CDR3 is CASSDYHLAGVSDTQYF. Written as DNA, the CDR3 is TGTGCCAGCAGTGATTACCATCTAGCGGGAGTATCGGATACGCAGTATTTT.

This clonotype has only a few counts. The chain couples TRBV3-1 to TRBJ1-2; D is possibly TRBD1 (5 bases). CDR1 and CDR2 from the germline V gene are LGHDT and YNNKEL (reference sequence). Trimming shortened V by 5 bases and J by 5 bases, and 15 bases separated the two germline ends. The CDR3 is made up of 14 amino acids. The CDR3: CASSWGRAGYGYTF. For the CDR3, the DNA is TGTGCCAGCAGCTGGGGCAGGGCTGGATATGGCTACACCTTC.

The chain recombines TRBV11-2 with TRBJ2-7, with 10 positions matching TRBD2. In germline, CDR1 is SGHAT, CDR2 FQNNGV. After removal of 1 base from V and 6 bases from J, the junction contained 15 bases not matched to a gene. This CDR3 has 18 amino acids. CDR3 in DNA: TGTGCCAGCAGCTTAGTAATTTCGGGCTCACTAGCGGGACCCGAGCAGTACTTC. Encoded protein: CASSLVISGSLAGPEQYF.

This chain joins TRBV7-2 and TRBJ2-7; tentatively, D is TRBD1 (6 bases). V was shortened by 4 bases and J by 3 bases, with 10 bases between the two germline ends. In germline, CDR1 is SGHTA, CDR2 FQGNSA. There are 13 residues in the CDR3. CDR3 loop: CASSYPTGYEQYF. The CDR3 DNA is TGTGCCAGCAGCTACCCGACAGGCTACGAGCAGTACTTC.

This clonotype was seen a handful of times. V usage is TRBV12-3 or TRBV12-4 and J usage is TRBJ2-7, with a weak D call TRBD2 (5 bases). CDR3 length equals 13 residues. Trimming took off 7 bases at V and 7 bases at J, with 17 bases between the two ends. CDR3 DNA sequence: TGTGCCAGCACCTTCGGGTTTGCGGGTGAGCAGTACTTC. The encoded protein is CASTFGFAGEQYF.

This clonotype turned up a few times. The gene calls are TRBV20-1 and TRBJ1-5; 7 bases fit TRBD1. The length of the CDR3 is 14 residues. Losses at the gene ends were 1 base for V and 6 bases for J; bases not matched to a gene: 6. Germline V lookup: CDR1 DFQATT, CDR2 SNEGSKA (reference sequence). CDR3 region: CSARVPGGGQPQHF. CDR3 nucleotide sequence: TGCAGTGCTAGAGTACCAGGGGGTGGTCAGCCCCAGCATTTT.

A remark on this clonotype: At one boundary the junction diverges from the germline segment, which might be a read error. The V gene is TRBV19, the J gene TRBJ2-7; perhaps TRBD2 as D (6 bases). CDR1 LNHDA and CDR2 SQIVND come from the germline V gene (reference sequence). The CDR3 has 14 residues. The CDR3 loop is CSSSIDWSGYEQYF. The CDR3 DNA sequence: TGTTCCAGTAGTATAGATTGGAGCGGGTACGAGCAGTACTTC.

This clonotype was counted at least ten times. The chain uses TRBV20-1 and TRBJ2-5; D is perhaps TRBD2 (5 bases). V was trimmed by 3 bases and J by 3 bases, leaving 14 bases between them. CDR1 and CDR2 (germline): DFQATT, SNEGSKA (reference sequence). The CDR3 runs to 14 residues. CDR3 bases: TGCAGTGCTAGCCGCGGTCTAGCCGAAGAGACCCAGTACTTC. This sequence encodes CSASRGLAEETQYF.